The 15 T cell receptor beta chains in this list originate from one sample, sequenced in a study of T cell responses to AZD1222 COVID-19 vaccine. Assay: immunoSEQ multiplex PCR; the TCRdb copy retains only in-frame clones and omits some. The profile shows some 100,000 clones, about 86% of them singletons. Sequences were derived from peripheral blood, sampled on day 0 of AZD1222 vaccination. The receptors derive from an adult in good health.

This rearrangement joins TRBV18 to TRBJ1-5; D is possibly TRBD1 (6 bases). The V end lost 6 bases, the J end lost 4 bases, and 10 bases lay between the germline ends. In germline, CDR1 is KGHSH, CDR2 LQKENI. This CDR3 is 13 amino acids long. CDR3 in amino acids: CASSRQENQPQHF. The DNA for the CDR3 is TGTGCCAGCTCCCGACAGGAAAATCAGCCCCAGCATTTT.

V gene TRBV13 combines with J gene TRBJ1-6; unclear D gene. This CDR3 comprises 13 residues. V lost 5 bases, J lost 7 bases, and 9 bases lay in between. CDR1 and CDR2 from the germline V gene are PRHDT and FYEKMQ (reference sequence). The CDR3 reads CASSNTRNSPLHF. The CDR3 coding sequence is TGTGCCAGCAGCAATACAAGAAATTCACCCCTCCACTTT.

The V gene is TRBV30, the J gene TRBJ1-5, with a weak D call TRBD1 (5 bases). The CDR3 is 13 amino acids. V was shortened by 3 bases and J by 4 bases, with 10 bases between the two germline ends. Per the germline V gene, CDR1 is GTSNPN and CDR2 is SVGIG (reference sequence). Written as DNA, the CDR3 is TGTGCCTGGAGCTCAGGGCAAAATCAGCCCCAGCATTTT. Translated: CAWSSGQNQPQHF.

V and J are TRBV27 and TRBJ1-3; maybe TRBD1 (6 bases). V was cut by 7 bases and J by 4 bases, with 20 bases left in between. Germline V gene lookup returns CDR1 MNHEY and CDR2 SMNVEV (reference sequence). This CDR3 has 16 residues. The CDR3 DNA sequence: TGTGCCAGCAACTCGACAGGTCCCCCGGGCGGAAACACCATATATTTT. Translated: CASNSTGPPGGNTIYF.

This sequence joins TRBV7-9 and TRBJ1-2, with D possibly being TRBD1 (5 bases). The CDR3 is 13 amino acids. V was clipped by 4 bases and J by 6 bases, with 12 bases between them. The germline gives CDR1 SEHNR, CDR2 FQNEAQ (reference sequence). The CDR3 sequence: CASSWDGRNGYTF. The CDR3 nucleotides read TGTGCCAGCAGCTGGGACGGACGGAATGGCTACACCTTC.

The CDR3 DNA reads as TGTGCCAGCAGTTTATTTCGGGGGACTGAAGCTTTCTTT. Its translation: CASSLFRGTEAFF. The chain carries TRBV27 and TRBJ1-1; D possibly corresponds to TRBD1 (5 bases). Germline assignment: CDR1 MNHEY and CDR2 SMNVEV (reference sequence). V shed 1 base and J shed 5 bases, with 8 bases lying between them. The CDR3 totals 13 residues.

The V and J genes are TRBV5-4 and TRBJ2-3, with 7 nucleotides matching TRBD2. Germline-derived CDR1 and CDR2 are SGHNT and YYREEE (reference sequence). With 1 base clipped from V and 4 bases from J, the junction kept 9 bases outside the gene matches. This CDR3 comprises 16 residues. CDR3 amino acids: CASSLPPPREPDTQYF. Here the CDR3 DNA reads TGTGCCAGCAGCTTGCCCCCACCGCGGGAGCCAGATACGCAGTATTTT.

The chain has TRBV28 and TRBJ1-1; D not certain. Trimming pared 8 bases from V and 1 base from J, leaving 5 bases between. The CDR3 totals 11 residues. Looked up from germline, CDR1 is MDHEN and CDR2 is SYDVKM. Here the CDR3 reads CASGTNTEAFF. The CDR3 region has the DNA TGTGCCAGCGGCACGAACACTGAAGCTTTCTTT.

V and J are TRBV6-2 or TRBV6-3 and TRBJ2-7, with D possibly TRBD1 on 6 matching bases. This CDR3 is built from 14 residues. V lost 4 bases and J lost 5, with 15 bases in between. The germline V gene encodes CDR1 MNHEY and CDR2 SVGEGT. The chain's CDR3 is CASSSWDILNEQYF. The CDR3 nucleotides read TGTGCCAGCAGTTCCTGGGACATCTTGAACGAGCAGTACTTC.

The chain recombines TRBV18 with TRBJ1-1, with D tentatively TRBD1 (6 bases). The CDR3 runs 14 residues. Germline CDR1 is KGHSH and CDR2 is LQKENI. V gave up 5 bases and J gave up 3 bases, with 13 bases separating them. In DNA form, the CDR3 reads TGTGCCAGCTCAAGGGGGGGATCCGACACTGAAGCTTTCTTT. Its protein is CASSRGGSDTEAFF.

This chain joins TRBV6-2 or TRBV6-3 and TRBJ2-7; 7 positions match TRBD2. Per the germline V gene, CDR1 is MNHEY and CDR2 is SVGEGT. This CDR3 contains 15 residues. The V gene end was trimmed by 6 bases and the J gene end by 2 bases; junction bases not matched to a gene: 10. The CDR3 sequence is CASSYLTSKTYEQYF. CDR3 coding DNA: TGTGCCAGCAGCTATCTGACTAGCAAAACCTACGAGCAGTACTTC.

The gene calls are TRBV7-3 and TRBJ2-3; D gene uncertain. V was clipped by 4 bases and J by 4 bases, with 15 bases between them. The CDR3 is 15 residues long. Germline CDR1 SGHTA, CDR2 FQGTGA. DNA of the CDR3: TGTGCCAGCAGCTCCCAATCTGGGCCCCCAGATACGCAGTATTTT. Protein sequence: CASSSQSGPPDTQYF. The full variable domain, with the rest looked up from reference TRBV7-3 and TRBJ2-3, is GAGVSQTPSNKVTEKGKYVELRCDPISGHTALYWYRQSLGQGPEFLIYFQGTGAADDSGLPNDRFFAVRPEGSVSTLKIQRTERGDSAVYLCASSSQSGPPDTQYFGPGTRLTVL.

Written as DNA, the CDR3 is TGTGCCAGTAGTATAGACCCATCCGGGACAGGAAACACCATATATTTT. Translating gives CASSIDPSGTGNTIYF. J is TRBJ1-3 and V is TRBV19; D perhaps matches TRBD1 (6 bases). Trimming removed 0 bases at V and 4 bases at J, with 13 bases between. Germline CDR1 reads LNHDA; CDR2 reads SQIVND (reference sequence). The CDR3 loop spans 16 amino acids.

This rearrangement joins TRBV5-1 to TRBJ1-1; 7 bases line up with TRBD1. The ends lost 5 bases at V and 0 bases at J; junction bases unmatched: 4. The CDR3 is made up of 14 amino acids. CDR1 is SGHRS and CDR2 is YFSETQ in the germline V gene. The CDR3 region is CASRAGTVNTEAFF. In nucleotides, the CDR3 is TGCGCCAGCAGGGCGGGGACAGTGAACACTGAAGCTTTCTTT.

The genes are TRBV5-6 and TRBJ2-5; 10 bases fit TRBD1. J gave up 5 bases and V 3 bases, and 4 bases lay outside the gene matches. Germline lookup yields CDR1 SGHDT and CDR2 YYEEEE. The CDR3 contains 14 residues. The CDR3 DNA sequence: TGTGCCAGCAGCTCACGACAGGGGGCGGAGACCCAGTACTTC. Protein: CASSSRQGAETQYF.